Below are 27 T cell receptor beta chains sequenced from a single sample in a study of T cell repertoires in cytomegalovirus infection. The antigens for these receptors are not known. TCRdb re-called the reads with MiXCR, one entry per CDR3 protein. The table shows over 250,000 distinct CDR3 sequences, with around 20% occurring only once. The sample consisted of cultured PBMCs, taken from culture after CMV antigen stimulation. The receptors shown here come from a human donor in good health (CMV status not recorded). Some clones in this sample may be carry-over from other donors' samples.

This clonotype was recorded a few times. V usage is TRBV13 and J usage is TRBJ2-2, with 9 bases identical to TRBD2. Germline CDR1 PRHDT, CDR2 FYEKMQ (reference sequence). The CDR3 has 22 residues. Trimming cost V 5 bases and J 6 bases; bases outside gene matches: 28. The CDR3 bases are TGTGCCAGCAGCCGAACTCTAGCGGGACCCAGCACAGCCTCGAGAATCCCCGGGGAGCTGTTTTTT. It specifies CASSRTLAGPSTASRIPGELFF.

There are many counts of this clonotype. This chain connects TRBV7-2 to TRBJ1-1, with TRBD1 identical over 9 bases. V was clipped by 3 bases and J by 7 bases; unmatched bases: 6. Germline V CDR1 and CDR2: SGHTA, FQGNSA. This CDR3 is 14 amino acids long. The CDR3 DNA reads TGTGCCAGCAGCTTTCCCGGGACAGGGTTTGAAGCTTTCTTT. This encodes CASSFPGTGFEAFF.

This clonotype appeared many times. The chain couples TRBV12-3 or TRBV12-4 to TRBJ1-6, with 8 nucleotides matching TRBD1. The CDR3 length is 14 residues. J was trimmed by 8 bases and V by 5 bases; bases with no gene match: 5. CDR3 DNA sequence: TGTGCCAGCAGTAGAGGACAGGGAGATTCACCCCTCCACTTT. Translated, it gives CASSRGQGDSPLHF.

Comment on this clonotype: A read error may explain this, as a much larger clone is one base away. The CDR3 sequence: CAGSSPLGDYGYTF. DNA of the CDR3: TGTGCCGGCAGCTCTCCCTTGGGGGACTATGGCTACACCTTC. The chain couples TRBV7-2 to TRBJ1-2, with D tentatively TRBD1 (5 bases). The CDR3 has 14 residues. Per germline, CDR1 SGHTA and CDR2 FQGNSA.

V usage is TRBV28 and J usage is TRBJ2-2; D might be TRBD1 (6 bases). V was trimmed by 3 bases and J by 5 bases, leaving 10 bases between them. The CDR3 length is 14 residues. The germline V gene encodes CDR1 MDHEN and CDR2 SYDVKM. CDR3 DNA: TGTGCCAGCAGTTTTGTGGGGGCGACCGGGGAGCTGTTTTTT. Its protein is CASSFVGATGELFF. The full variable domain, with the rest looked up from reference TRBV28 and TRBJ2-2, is DVKVTQSSRYLVKRTGEKVFLECVQDMDHENMFWYRQDPGLGLRLIYFSYDVKMKEKGDIPEGYSVSREKKERFSLILESASTNQTSMYLCASSFVGATGELFFGEGSRLTVL.

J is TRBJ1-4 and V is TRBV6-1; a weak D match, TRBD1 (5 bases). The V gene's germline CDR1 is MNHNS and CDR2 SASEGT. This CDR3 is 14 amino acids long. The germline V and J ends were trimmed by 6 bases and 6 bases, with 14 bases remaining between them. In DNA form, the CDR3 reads TGTGCCAGCAGCTACAAGCAGGGCGATGAAAAACTGTTTTTT. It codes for CASSYKQGDEKLFF.

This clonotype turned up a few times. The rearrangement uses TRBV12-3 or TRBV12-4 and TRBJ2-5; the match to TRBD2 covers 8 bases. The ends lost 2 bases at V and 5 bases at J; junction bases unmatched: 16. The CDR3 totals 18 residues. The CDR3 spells CASSLIGLSGSWDETQYF. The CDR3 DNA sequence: TGTGCCAGCAGTTTAATCGGGTTGAGCGGGAGTTGGGATGAGACCCAGTACTTC.

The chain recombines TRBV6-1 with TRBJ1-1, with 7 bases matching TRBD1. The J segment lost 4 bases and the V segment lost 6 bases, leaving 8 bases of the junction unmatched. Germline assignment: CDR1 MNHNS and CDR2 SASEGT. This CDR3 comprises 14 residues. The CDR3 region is CASSKATGITEAFF. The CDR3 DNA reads TGTGCCAGCAGCAAGGCGACAGGGATCACTGAAGCTTTCTTT.

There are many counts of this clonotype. DNA for the CDR3: TGTGCCAGCAGCCCCAGGCGAGTACAGTTCTTC. It yields the protein CASSPRRVQFF. The chain carries TRBV11-2 and TRBJ2-1; D gene ambiguous. The V end lost 5 bases, the J end lost 13 bases, and 12 bases lay between the germline ends. In germline, CDR1 is SGHAT, CDR2 FQNNGV. The CDR3 runs 11 residues.

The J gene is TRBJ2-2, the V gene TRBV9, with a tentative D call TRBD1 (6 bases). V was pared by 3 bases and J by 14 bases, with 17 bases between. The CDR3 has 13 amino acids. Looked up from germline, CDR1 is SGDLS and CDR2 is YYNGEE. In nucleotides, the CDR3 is TGTGCCAGCAGCGGCATGACAGGAGGATTACTGTTTTTT. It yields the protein CASSGMTGGLLFF.

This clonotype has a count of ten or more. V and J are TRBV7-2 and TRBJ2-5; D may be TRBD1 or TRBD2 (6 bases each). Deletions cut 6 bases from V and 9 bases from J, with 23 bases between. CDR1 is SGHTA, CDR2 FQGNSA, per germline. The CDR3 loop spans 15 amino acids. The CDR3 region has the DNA TGTGCCAGCAGTTGGACCGGGACTCAGGGGAGCCCCCAGTACTTC. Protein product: CASSWTGTQGSPQYF.

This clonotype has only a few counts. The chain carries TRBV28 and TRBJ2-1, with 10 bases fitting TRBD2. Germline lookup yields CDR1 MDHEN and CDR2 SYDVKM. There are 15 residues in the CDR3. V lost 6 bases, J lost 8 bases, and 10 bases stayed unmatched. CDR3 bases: TGTGCCAGCAGAATACCTAGCGGGAGTAACGATGAGCAGTTCTTC. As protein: CASRIPSGSNDEQFF. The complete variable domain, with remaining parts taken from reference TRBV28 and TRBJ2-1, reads DVKVTQSSRYLVKRTGEKVFLECVQDMDHENMFWYRQDPGLGLRLIYFSYDVKMKEKGDIPEGYSVSREKKERFSLILESASTNQTSMYLCASRIPSGSNDEQFFGPGTRLTVL.

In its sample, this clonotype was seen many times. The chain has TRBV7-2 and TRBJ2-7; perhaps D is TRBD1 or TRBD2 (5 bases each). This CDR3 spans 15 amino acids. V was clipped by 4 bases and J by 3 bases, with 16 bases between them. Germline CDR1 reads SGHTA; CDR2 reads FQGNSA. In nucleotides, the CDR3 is TGTGCCAGCAGCTCACCGGGAACAGGTTACTACGAGCAGTACGTC. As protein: CASSSPGTGYYEQYV.

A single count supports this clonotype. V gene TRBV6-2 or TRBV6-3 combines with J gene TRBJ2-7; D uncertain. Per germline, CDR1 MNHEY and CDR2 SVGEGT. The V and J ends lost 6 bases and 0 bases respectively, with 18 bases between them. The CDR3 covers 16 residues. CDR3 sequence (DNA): TGTGCCAGCAGCTCCCCGCGGAGCGCGGCCTCCTACGAGCAGTACGTC. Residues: CASSSPRSAASYEQYV.

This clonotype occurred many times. CDR3 nucleotide sequence: TGTGCCAGCACCAACAGGGGTGAGGAGACCCAGTACTTC. Its protein is CASTNRGEETQYF. The V and J genes are TRBV7-2 and TRBJ2-5; the match to TRBD1 covers 7 bases. This CDR3 has 13 residues. Looked up from germline, CDR1 is SGHTA and CDR2 is FQGNSA. Unmatched junction bases numbered 7, after V lost 7 bases and J lost 5 bases.

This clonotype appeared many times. The CDR3 spells CASSFRTEAFF. The CDR3 nucleotides read TGTGCCAGCAGCTTTCGGACTGAAGCTTTCTTT. The V call is TRBV5-5, the J call TRBJ1-1; D remains unclear. With 2 bases removed from V and 5 bases from J, the gap between germline ends came to 4 bases. Germline V gene sequence: CDR1 SGHKS, CDR2 YYEKEE (reference sequence). This CDR3 has 11 residues.

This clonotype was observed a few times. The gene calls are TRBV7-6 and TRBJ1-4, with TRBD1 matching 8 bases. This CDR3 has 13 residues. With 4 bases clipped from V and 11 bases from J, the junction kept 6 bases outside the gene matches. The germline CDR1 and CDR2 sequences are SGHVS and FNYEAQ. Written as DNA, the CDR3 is TGTGCCAGCAGCTCGGACAGGGAGGGGAAACTGTTTTTT. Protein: CASSSDREGKLFF.

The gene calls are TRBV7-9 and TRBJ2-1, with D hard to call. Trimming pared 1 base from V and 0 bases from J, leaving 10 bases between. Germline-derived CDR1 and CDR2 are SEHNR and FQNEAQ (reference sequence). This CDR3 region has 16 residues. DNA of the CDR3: TGTGCCAGCAGCTTAGGCATGTTGAGCTCCTACAATGAGCAGTTCTTC. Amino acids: CASSLGMLSSYNEQFF.

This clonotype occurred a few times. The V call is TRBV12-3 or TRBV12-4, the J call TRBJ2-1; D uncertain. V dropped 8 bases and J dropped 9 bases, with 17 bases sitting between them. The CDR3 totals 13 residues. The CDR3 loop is CASVRAVGFEQFF. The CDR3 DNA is TGTGCCAGCGTTAGGGCCGTAGGGTTTGAGCAGTTCTTC.

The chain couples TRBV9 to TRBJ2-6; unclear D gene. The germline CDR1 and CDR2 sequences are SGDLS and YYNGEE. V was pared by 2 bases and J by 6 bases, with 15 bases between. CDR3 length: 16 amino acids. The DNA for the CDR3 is TGTGCCAGCAGCGTTGGTTGGTCACTGAAGGCCAACGTCCTGACTTTC. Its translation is CASSVGWSLKANVLTF.

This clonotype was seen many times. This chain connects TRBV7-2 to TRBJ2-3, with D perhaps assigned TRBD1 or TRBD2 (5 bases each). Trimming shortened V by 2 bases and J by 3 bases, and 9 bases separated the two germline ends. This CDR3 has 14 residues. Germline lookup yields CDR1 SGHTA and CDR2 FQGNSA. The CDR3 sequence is CASSLPGRTDTQYF. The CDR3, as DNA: TGTGCCAGCAGCTTACCGGGGCGGACAGATACGCAGTATTTT.

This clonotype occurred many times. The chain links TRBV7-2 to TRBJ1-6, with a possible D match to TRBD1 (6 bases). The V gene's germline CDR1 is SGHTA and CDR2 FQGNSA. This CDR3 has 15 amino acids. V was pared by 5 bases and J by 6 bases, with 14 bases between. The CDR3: CASSAGVHSNSPLHF. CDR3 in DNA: TGTGCCAGCAGCGCAGGGGTACATAGTAATTCACCCCTCCACTTT.

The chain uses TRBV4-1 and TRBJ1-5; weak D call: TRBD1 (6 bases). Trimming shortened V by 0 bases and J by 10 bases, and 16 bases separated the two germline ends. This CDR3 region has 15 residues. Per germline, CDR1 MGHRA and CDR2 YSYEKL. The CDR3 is CASSQDGAVRGPQHF. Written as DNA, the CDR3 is TGCGCCAGCAGCCAAGATGGGGCCGTCAGGGGCCCCCAGCATTTT.

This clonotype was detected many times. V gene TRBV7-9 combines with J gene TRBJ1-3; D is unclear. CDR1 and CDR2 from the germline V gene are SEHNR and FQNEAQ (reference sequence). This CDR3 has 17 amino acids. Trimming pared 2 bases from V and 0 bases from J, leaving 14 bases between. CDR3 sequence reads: CASSLLREVSSGNTIYF. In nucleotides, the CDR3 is TGTGCCAGCAGCTTACTAAGGGAAGTATCCTCTGGAAACACCATATATTTT.

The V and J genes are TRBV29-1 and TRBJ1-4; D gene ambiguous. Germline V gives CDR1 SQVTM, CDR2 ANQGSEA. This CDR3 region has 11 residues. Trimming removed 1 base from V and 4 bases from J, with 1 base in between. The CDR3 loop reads CSVEVNEKLFF. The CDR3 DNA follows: TGCAGCGTTGAAGTTAATGAAAAACTGTTTTTT.

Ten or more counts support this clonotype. The CDR3 here is CASRTGTRLAGGPRETQYF. The DNA for the CDR3 is TGTGCCAGCAGGACGGGAACCAGACTAGCGGGAGGGCCACGGGAGACCCAGTACTTC. V usage is TRBV7-8 and J usage is TRBJ2-5; 14 bases agree with TRBD2. The CDR3 spans 19 residues. The germline V gene encodes CDR1 SGHVS and CDR2 FQNEAQ. V lost 6 bases to trimming and J lost 5 bases; unmatched junction nucleotides: 17.

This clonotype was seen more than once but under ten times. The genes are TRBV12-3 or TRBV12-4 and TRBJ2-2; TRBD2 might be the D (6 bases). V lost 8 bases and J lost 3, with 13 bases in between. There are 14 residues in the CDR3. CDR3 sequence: CASRGVAYTGELFF. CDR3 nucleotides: TGTGCCAGCCGCGGGGTAGCTTACACCGGGGAGCTGTTTTTT.